The clone carrying this T cell receptor (beta chain) has at least ten counts. No antigen is known for it. This entry is derived from a study of glioma-infiltrating T cells. Germline CDR1 and CDR2: SEHNR and FQNEAQ (reference sequence). The CDR3 consists of 15 residues. The J segment lost 0 bases and the V segment lost 2 bases, leaving 4 bases of the junction unmatched. Overall study findings and caveats: Only very few CDR3 sequences appeared in both tissue and blood. Gliomas, especially low-grade, showed above-expected tissue-blood divergence; non-neoplastic patients showed below.

Using RNA template, CDR3s of TCR alpha and beta were amplified with iRepertoire arm-PCR. One-step reverse transcription and amplification started from approximately 100-400 ng of tissue mRNA or PBMC total RNA. TCRdb used MiXCR to reprocess the multiplex PCR reads, holding one entry per CDR3 protein. The top ten hold 20% to 25% of the sample, which has some 180,000 distinct CDR3 sequences, around 32% seen once. The genes are TRBV7-9 and TRBJ2-7; 7 bases fit TRBD1. The specimen sequenced was glioma tissue, nonneoplastic brain tissue, or PBMCs (not recorded which). The sequence came from a human donor with low-grade glioma or glioblastoma, undergoing nonglioma brain surgery, or in good health (not recorded which). The CDR3 protein is CASSLPGTASYEQYF. DNA for the CDR3: TGTGCCAGCAGCTTACCAGGGACAGCCTCCTACGAGCAGTACTTC.